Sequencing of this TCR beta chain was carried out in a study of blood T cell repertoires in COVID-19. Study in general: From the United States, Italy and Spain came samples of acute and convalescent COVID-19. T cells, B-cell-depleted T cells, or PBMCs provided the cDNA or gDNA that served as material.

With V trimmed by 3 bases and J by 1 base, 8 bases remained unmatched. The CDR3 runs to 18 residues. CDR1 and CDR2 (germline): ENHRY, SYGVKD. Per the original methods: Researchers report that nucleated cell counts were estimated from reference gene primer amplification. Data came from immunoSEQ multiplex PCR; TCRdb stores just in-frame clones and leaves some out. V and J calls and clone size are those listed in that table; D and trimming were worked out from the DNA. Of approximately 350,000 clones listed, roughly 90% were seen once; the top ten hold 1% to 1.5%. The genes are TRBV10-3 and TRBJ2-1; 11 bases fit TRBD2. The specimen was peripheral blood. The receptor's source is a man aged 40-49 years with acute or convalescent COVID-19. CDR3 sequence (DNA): TGTGCCATCAGTGAACTAGCGGGAGCGGCTAGATCCTACAATGAGCAGTTCTTC. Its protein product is CAISELAGAARSYNEQFF.